This TCR beta chain derives from a study of Tregs in tolerant kidney transplant recipients. Study-level findings and limits: Few patients were studied, so findings need validation in larger groups.

V lost 5 bases and J lost 1, with 14 bases in between. CDR3 size: 16 residues. In germline, CDR1 is SGHTA, CDR2 FQGTGA. This clone was counted only a few times. Its cognate antigen is unknown. TCRdb's copy holds only in-frame clones and misses some; the assay was immunoSEQ multiplex PCR. The data hold 200,000 to 300,000 clones, with 84% observed a single time. Sequencing input: CD4+ T cells from blood. This TCR was sampled from a human donor in good health. The chain recombines TRBV7-3 with TRBJ2-2; D may correspond to TRBD1 or TRBD2 (5 bases each). The CDR3 loop is CASSPLKGRNTGELFF. The CDR3, as DNA: TGTGCCAGCAGCCCCCTCAAGGGGAGGAACACCGGGGAGCTGTTTTTT.